This TCR beta chain was sequenced for a study of shared clonotypes between healthy human individuals. Germline V gene lookup returns CDR1 SGHKS and CDR2 YYEKEE (reference sequence). Trimming pared 7 bases from V and 5 bases from J, leaving 12 bases between. The CDR3 covers 12 residues. Clones were read by immunoSEQ multiplex PCR, and TCRdb kept only the in-frame ones, dropping some. This sample yields millions of clones, of which 95% are seen a single time; about 0.13% belongs to the top ten. The chain is built from TRBV5-5 and TRBJ2-5; no definite D call. The specimen was naive CD4+ T cells sorted from blood. Described subset: CD45RA+ positively selected. The TCR was taken from a man aged 18 to 29 in good health. This CDR3 reads CASGRGFETQYF. The CDR3 DNA is TGTGCCAGCGGGCGAGGATTCGAGACCCAGTACTTC.